This T cell receptor (beta chain) was identified in a study of PD-1 blockade in classical Hodgkin lymphoma. Study-wide results and limits: Patients who initiated nivolumab within 1 year of ASCT were excluded.

The protocol was immunoSEQ multiplex PCR, while the TCRdb copy is restricted to in-frame clones and leaves out a portion. This sample yields 45,000 to 60,000 clones, of which roughly 80% are seen a single time; 16% belongs to the top ten. Every patient was affected by relapse after autologous stem cell transplantation, while exposure to brentuximab vedotin was not uniform. Remarks on this clone: Its matching antigen is unknown.

The clonotype originates from a human donor with classical Hodgkin lymphoma. Here the sequenced sample was peripheral blood mononuclear cells (PBMCs), taken at baseline.

The CDR3: CASSARDMGSWSTEAFF. The CDR3 coding sequence is TGTGCCAGCAGTGCCCGGGACATGGGGAGCTGGAGCACTGAAGCTTTCTTT. The V and J genes are TRBV25-1 and TRBJ1-1; maybe TRBD1 (6 bases). Germline-derived CDR1 and CDR2 are MGHDK and SYGVNS. V lost 4 bases, J lost 4 bases, and 22 bases lay in between. The CDR3 has 17 amino acids.